The text below deals with one TCR beta chain. Its cognate antigen is unknown. Germline CDR1 is SGHRS and CDR2 is YFSETQ. Trimming left V 4 bases short and J 6 bases short, with 12 bases between. The CDR3 covers 13 residues. This sample was taken from a study of hypomethylating agent response in myelodysplastic syndrome. Findings and limits, study-wide: Analysis covered a small cohort of just about eleven patients.

Methods used by the authors: Previously reported viral-epitope specificity per VDJdb covered less than 2% of about 150,000 unique clonotypes. The method was immunoSEQ multiplex PCR; TCRdb's version includes in-frame clones alone and lacks a portion of them. V, J and clone size are taken as reported in that table, and D and trimming were inferred from the DNA itself. The sample yields 1,500 to 2,500 clones, just over 85% seen once. The chain has TRBV5-1 and TRBJ2-3; no clear D gene. The clonotype was recovered from a human donor with myelodysplastic syndrome. The sample was bone marrow, taken before or after starting hypomethylating agent treatment for myelodysplastic syndrome (not recorded which). CDR3 sequence: CASSTMTLDTQYF. CDR3 in DNA: TGCGCCAGCAGCACAATGACCCTCGATACGCAGTATTTT.